The entry below gives a single TCR beta chain sequence along with its context. This sample is part of a study of long-term antiretroviral therapy in people with HIV. The run of the v3.0 immunoSEQ assay was at survey level. The repertoire was sequenced with immunoSEQ multiplex PCR; TCRdb's copy has only in-frame clones and lacks some. Altogether around 30,000 clones are present, around 84% being singletons, with the ten largest covering about 9.2%. V was trimmed by 2 bases and J by 1 base, leaving 9 bases between them. This CDR3 is 13 amino acids long. The germline CDR1 and CDR2 sequences are GTSNPN and SVGIG (reference sequence).

This TCR was recovered from a man between 35 and 55 years old with HIV. The J gene is TRBJ2-7, the V gene TRBV30, with TRBD2 as a possible D gene (6 bases). The source material was unsorted PBMCs, sampled 2.3 years after starting antiretroviral therapy. This CDR3 is CAWSRGSSYEQYF. The CDR3 DNA reads as TGTGCCTGGAGTCGGGGGTCTTCCTACGAGCAGTACTTC.